This T cell receptor (beta chain) was captured in a study of blood T cell repertoires in COVID-19. Study at large: Samples representing acute and convalescent COVID-19 were sourced from the United States, Italy and Spain. T cells, B-cell-depleted T cells, or PBMCs supplied cDNA or gDNA.

V dropped 3 bases and J dropped 5; count of bases not matched to a gene: 9. This CDR3 is built from 14 residues. Germline V lookup: CDR1 DFQATT, CDR2 SNEGSKA (reference sequence). Authors' data handling: Amplification with reference gene primers provided the estimates of nucleated cell counts. The method was immunoSEQ multiplex PCR; TCRdb's version includes in-frame clones alone and lacks a portion of them. D and trimming come from the DNA, and the V and J calls and clone size come from that table. The table has about 160,000 clones, 85% to 95% seen once. This chain connects TRBV20-1 to TRBJ2-7; 8 nucleotides match TRBD1. The sample consisted of peripheral blood. This TCR was sampled from a woman between 45 and 65 years old with acute or convalescent COVID-19. CDR3 coding DNA: TGCAGTGCTAGTAGGCCGGGACAGGCTCACGAGCAGTACTTC. Its protein is CSASRPGQAHEQYF.